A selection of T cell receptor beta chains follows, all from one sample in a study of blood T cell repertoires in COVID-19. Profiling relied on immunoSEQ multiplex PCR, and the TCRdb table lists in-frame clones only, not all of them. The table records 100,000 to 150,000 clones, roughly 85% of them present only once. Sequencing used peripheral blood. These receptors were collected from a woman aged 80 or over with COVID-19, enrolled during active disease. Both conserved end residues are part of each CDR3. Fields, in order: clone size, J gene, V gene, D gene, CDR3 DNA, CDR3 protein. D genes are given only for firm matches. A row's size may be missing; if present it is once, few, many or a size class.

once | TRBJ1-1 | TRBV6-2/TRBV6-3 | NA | TGTGCCAGCAGTTACTCGGGGCAGCGTGAAGCTTTCTTT | CASSYSGQREAFF
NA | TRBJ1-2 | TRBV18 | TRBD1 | TGTGCCAGCTCGGTTGGGACAGGGGCGAACTATGGCTACACCTTC | CASSVGTGANYGYTF
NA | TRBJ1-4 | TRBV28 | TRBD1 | TGTGCCAGCAGTTCCAGACAGGGGACGACTAATGAAAAACTGTTTTTT | CASSSRQGTTNEKLFF
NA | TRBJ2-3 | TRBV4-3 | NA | TGCGCCAGCAGCCAACAGGCTGTGACAGGAGCAGATACGCAGTATTTT | CASSQQAVTGADTQYF
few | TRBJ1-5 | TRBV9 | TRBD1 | TGTGCCAGCAGCAGGGACAGTTATAGCAATCAGCCCCAGCATTTT | CASSRDSYSNQPQHF
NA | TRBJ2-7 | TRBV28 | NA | TGTGCCAGCACCAAAAGGGCGACAGGCCCCGAGCAGTACTTC | CASTKRATGPEQYF
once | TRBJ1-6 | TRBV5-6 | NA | TGTGCCAGCAGCTCGACACAGAATTCACCCCTCCACTTT | CASSSTQNSPLHF
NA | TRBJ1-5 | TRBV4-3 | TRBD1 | TGCGCCAGCAGCCAGATGAGGGGGCGCAATCAGCCCCAGCATTTT | CASSQMRGRNQPQHF
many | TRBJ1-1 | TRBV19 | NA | TGTGCCAGTAGTGATCTAAGGGCCGGGGGGACGAACACTGAAGCTTTCTTT | CASSDLRAGGTNTEAFF
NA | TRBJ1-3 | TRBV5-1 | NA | TGCGCCAGCAGCTTTACAGGGTCTTATGGAAACACCATATATTTT | CASSFTGSYGNTIYF
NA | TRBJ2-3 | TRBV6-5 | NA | TGTGCCAGCGGGCAGGGGACAGATACGCAGTATTTT | CASGQGTDTQYF
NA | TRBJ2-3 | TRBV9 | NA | TGTGCCAGCAGTCTTGCGGGGCTACTCACAGATACGCAGTATTTT | CASSLAGLLTDTQYF
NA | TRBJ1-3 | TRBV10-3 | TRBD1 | TGTGCCATCAAGAGACAGGGGGGAAACACCATATATTTT | CAIKRQGGNTIYF
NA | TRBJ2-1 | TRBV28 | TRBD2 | TGTGCCAGCACCGAGGGGGGGCTAGCGGGAGGAGGTGAGCAGTTCTTC | CASTEGGLAGGGEQFF
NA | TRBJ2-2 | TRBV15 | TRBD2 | TGTGCCACCAGCAGTGAGCGGGAGTCCGGGGAGCTGTTTTTT | CATSSERESGELFF
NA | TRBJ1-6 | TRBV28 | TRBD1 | TGTGCCAGCAGTTTCCGGACAGGGGGTTCACCCCTCCACTTT | CASSFRTGGSPLHF
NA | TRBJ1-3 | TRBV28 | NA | TGTGCCAGCAGTTATGGACAGAGAAACACCATATATTTT | CASSYGQRNTIYF
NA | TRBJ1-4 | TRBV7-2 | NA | TGTGCCAGCAGCCCTGGCTTTTGGCAGGCAAATGAAAAACTGTTTTTT | CASSPGFWQANEKLFF
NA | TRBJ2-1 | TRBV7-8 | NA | TGTGCCAGCAGCAGAAACAGGGTCAATGAGCAGTTCTTC | CASSRNRVNEQFF
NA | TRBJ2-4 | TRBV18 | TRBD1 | TGTGCCAGCTCCTCCGGGACAGCACAAAACATTCAGTACTTC | CASSSGTAQNIQYF
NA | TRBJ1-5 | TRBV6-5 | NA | TGTGCCAGTTGGTGGGCCAGTAGCAATCAGCCCCAGCATTTT | CASWWASSNQPQHF
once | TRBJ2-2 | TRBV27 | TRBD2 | TGTGCCACAAGTAGAAGCGGGAGGGACGTCGGGGAGCTGTTTTTT | CATSRSGRDVGELFF
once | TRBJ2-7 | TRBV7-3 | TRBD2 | TGTGCCAGCAGCTTAATGGGGGGGGACTACGAGCAGTACTTC | CASSLMGGDYEQYF
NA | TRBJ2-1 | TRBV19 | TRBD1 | TGTGCCAGTAGTCAGCGACAGGGGAAGGATGAGCAGTTCTTC | CASSQRQGKDEQFF
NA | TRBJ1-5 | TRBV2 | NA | TGTGCCAGCGAGGAGGTCCTTGGCAATCAGCCCCAGCATTTT | CASEEVLGNQPQHF
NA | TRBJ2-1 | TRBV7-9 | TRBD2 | TGTGCCAGCAGCCCAGGGATCAGCGGGAACTACAATGAGCAGTTCTTC | CASSPGISGNYNEQFF
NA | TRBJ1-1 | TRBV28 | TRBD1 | TGTGCCAGCAGAAAACGACAGGGGTCGGGGACTGAAGCTTTCTTT | CASRKRQGSGTEAFF
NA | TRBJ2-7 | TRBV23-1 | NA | TGCGCCAGCAGTCGAGACGGGAGCTACGAGCAGTACTTC | CASSRDGSYEQYF
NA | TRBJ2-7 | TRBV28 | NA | TGTGCCAGCAGTTTCCCAGGGACTCTCTACGAGCAGTACTTC | CASSFPGTLYEQYF
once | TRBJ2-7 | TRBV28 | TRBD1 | TGTGCCAGGGCCCCCCTGACAGGGAACGGCTCCTACGAGCAGTACTTC | CARAPLTGNGSYEQYF
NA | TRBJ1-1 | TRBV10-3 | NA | TGTGCCATCAGTGACAGGGTTGGGACTGAAGCTTTCTTT | CAISDRVGTEAFF
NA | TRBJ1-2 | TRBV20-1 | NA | TGCAGTGCTAGAGATCCCCAGAGGAGGACCTTC | CSARDPQRRTF
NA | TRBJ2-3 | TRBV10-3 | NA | TGTGCCATCGCGAGGAGCGGAGGTTCGGATACGCAGTATTTT | CAIARSGGSDTQYF
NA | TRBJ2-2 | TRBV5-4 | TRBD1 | TGTGCCAGCAGCTTGGCGGACAGGACGAACACCGGGGAGCTGTTTTTT | CASSLADRTNTGELFF
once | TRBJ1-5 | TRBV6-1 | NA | TGTGCCAGCAGTGACCCGGGGGATTCTAGTCAGCCCCAGCATTTT | CASSDPGDSSQPQHF
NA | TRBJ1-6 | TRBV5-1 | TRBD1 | TGCGCCAGCAGCGACAAGAAACAGGGGGTAAATTCACCCCTCCACTTT | CASSDKKQGVNSPLHF
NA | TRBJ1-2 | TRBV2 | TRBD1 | TGTGCCAGCAGTCAGCATCCCGGGACAGGGGGTCGTGGCTACACCTTC | CASSQHPGTGGRGYTF
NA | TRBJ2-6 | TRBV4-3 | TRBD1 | TGCGCCAGCAGTCGGACAGGGCCCTCTGGGGCCAACGTCCTGACTTTC | CASSRTGPSGANVLTF
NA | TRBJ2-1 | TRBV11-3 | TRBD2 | TGTGCCAGCAGCCCCACTAGCGGGGTTGGGAATGAGCAGTTCTTC | CASSPTSGVGNEQFF
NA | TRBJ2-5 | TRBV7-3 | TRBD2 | TGTGCCAGCGCCCGGTGTGGTAAGACTAGCGGGGTCATGGCCCAGTACTTC | CASARCGKTSGVMAQYF
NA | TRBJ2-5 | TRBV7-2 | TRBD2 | TGTGCCAGCAGCTTAGGGCGGGGGGAGACCCAGTACTTC | CASSLGRGETQYF
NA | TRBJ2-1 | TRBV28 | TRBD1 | TGTGCCAGCAGCGCCGGGACAGTCTCCTACAATGAGCAGTTCTTC | CASSAGTVSYNEQFF